The next 27 T cell receptor beta chains were all read from a single sample in a study of shared clonotypes between healthy human individuals. Naivety among CD8 cells was defined by CD45RO negativity and positive CCR7 selection, thereby excluding terminally differentiated effector memory CD45RA+ cells. Data came from immunoSEQ multiplex PCR; TCRdb stores just in-frame clones and leaves some out. The table shows 550,000 to 750,000 clones, with just over 90% occurring only once. Sequencing was carried out using naive CD8+ T cells sorted from blood. These TCRs come from a man under 40 in good health.

The chain joins TRBV5-4 to TRBJ2-2, with D tentatively TRBD2 (7 bases). The CDR3 has 17 amino acids. Trimming took off 1 base at V and 4 bases at J, with 17 bases between the two ends. Germline loops: CDR1 SGHNT, CDR2 YYREEE (reference sequence). CDR3 loop: CASSLPSGGGGTGELFF. The CDR3 DNA is TGTGCCAGCAGCTTGCCTAGCGGAGGGGGGGGCACCGGGGAGCTGTTTTTT.

This clone was counted between two and nine times. V and J are TRBV2 and TRBJ1-5; no definite D call. Per germline, CDR1 SNHLY and CDR2 FYNNEI. V lost 6 bases to trimming and J lost 0 bases, with 15 bases between them. This CDR3 spans 16 amino acids. Written as DNA, the CDR3 is TGTGCCAGCAGCCAGGACGGAACATATAGCAATCAGCCCCAGCATTTT. Protein sequence: CASSQDGTYSNQPQHF.

Turning to this clone: The sample carries other DNA sequences with the same CDR3. The chain recombines TRBV7-9 with TRBJ2-7; D is unclear. CDR3 size: 12 residues. The V gene lost 1 base and the J gene lost 4 bases, with 5 bases spanning the gap. Germline CDR1 SEHNR, CDR2 FQNEAQ (reference sequence). For the CDR3, the DNA is TGTGCCAGCAGCTTAGGGGCTTACGAGCAGTACTTC. This codes for CASSLGAYEQYF.

The gene calls are TRBV12-1 and TRBJ2-7; whether TRBD1, the table's D call, matches the DNA was not checked. TRBV12-1 is designated a pseudogene. The CDR3 runs 15 residues. Here the CDR3 DNA reads TGTGCCAGCAGCTCGATCGACAGGGGACCGGGCGAGCAGTACTTC. Translated, it gives CASSSIDRGPGEQYF.

This clone appeared once. The V and J genes are TRBV27 and TRBJ2-5; D might be TRBD2 (5 bases). Germline V lookup: CDR1 MNHEY, CDR2 SMNVEV (reference sequence). Trimming stripped 5 bases from V and 5 bases from J, with 15 bases between. This CDR3 is built from 14 residues. The CDR3 is CASSPRRFRETQYF. As DNA, the CDR3 is TGTGCCAGCAGTCCTAGGAGGTTCAGGGAGACCCAGTACTTC.

V gene TRBV7-3 combines with J gene TRBJ2-3; D remains unclear. CDR1 and CDR2 from the germline V gene are SGHTA and FQGTGA. The V gene lost 5 bases and the J gene lost 2 bases, with 8 bases spanning the gap. The CDR3 loop spans 13 amino acids. The CDR3 protein is CASSRDITDTQYF. CDR3 coding DNA: TGTGCCAGCAGCCGAGACATCACAGATACGCAGTATTTT.

With respect to this clone: This sample also contains other DNA sequences that code for the same CDR3. This chain links TRBV27 with TRBJ2-7; D might be TRBD2 (5 bases). The germline V gene encodes CDR1 MNHEY and CDR2 SMNVEV (reference sequence). The CDR3 is made up of 13 amino acids. V lost 0 bases, J lost 4 bases, and 7 bases lay in between. CDR3 sequence: CASSLSAGYEQYF. The CDR3, as DNA: TGTGCCAGCAGTTTATCTGCGGGTTACGAGCAGTACTTC.

The rearrangement joins TRBV6-5 to TRBJ2-7; D unclear. Per germline, CDR1 MNHEY and CDR2 SVGAGI. V was shortened by 2 bases and J by 4 bases, with 12 bases between the two germline ends. The CDR3 has 14 amino acids. The CDR3 region is CASSYGPGGYEQYF. CDR3 DNA: TGTGCCAGCAGTTACGGACCGGGTGGGTACGAGCAGTACTTC.

The rearrangement joins TRBV7-9 to TRBJ2-3; perhaps TRBD1 as D (5 bases). The germline V and J ends were trimmed by 5 bases and 0 bases, with 12 bases remaining between them. The length of the CDR3 is 15 residues. Germline assignment: CDR1 SEHNR and CDR2 FQNEAQ (reference sequence). CDR3 residues: CASSQTAWSTDTQYF. The CDR3 DNA is TGTGCCAGCAGCCAGACAGCTTGGAGCACAGATACGCAGTATTTT.

This clone occurred a few times. The chain combines TRBV5-1 with TRBJ1-2, with 8 bases fitting TRBD1. Germline V gives CDR1 SGHRS, CDR2 YFSETQ. J gave up 7 bases and V 2 bases, and 7 bases lay outside the gene matches. The CDR3 is 14 amino acids. CDR3 loop: CASSFKTGVSGYTF. The CDR3 coding sequence is TGCGCCAGCAGCTTTAAGACAGGGGTTAGTGGCTACACCTTC.

V and J are TRBV27 and TRBJ2-4; no definite D call. The germline V gene has CDR1 MNHEY and CDR2 SMNVEV (reference sequence). Trimming stripped 6 bases from V and 6 bases from J, with 9 bases between. The CDR3 loop spans 12 amino acids. CDR3 sequence: CASRDLGNIQYF. As DNA, the CDR3 is TGTGCCAGCAGAGACCTTGGAAACATTCAGTACTTC.

The chain has TRBV4-3 and TRBJ2-7, with D perhaps given as TRBD1 or TRBD2 (5 bases each). CDR1 is LGHNA, CDR2 YSLEER, per germline. This CDR3 is built from 16 residues. V shed 1 base and J shed 3 bases, with 16 bases lying between them. Here the CDR3 reads CASSQALSGLNYEQYF. The CDR3 DNA is TGCGCCAGCAGCCAAGCCCTTTCGGGGCTAAACTACGAGCAGTACTTC.

The chain is built from TRBV12-5 and TRBJ2-2, with D perhaps matching TRBD1 (6 bases). Germline V gives CDR1 LGHNT, CDR2 FRNRAP. V was clipped by 5 bases and J by 6 bases, with 10 bases between them. The CDR3 is 13 residues long. Written as DNA, the CDR3 is TGTGCTAGTGGTACGGGGACACCCGGGGAGCTGTTTTTT. Translation gives CASGTGTPGELFF.

This clone has only one observation. V gene TRBV27 combines with J gene TRBJ2-3, with D possibly being TRBD2 (5 bases). Per germline, CDR1 MNHEY and CDR2 SMNVEV (reference sequence). CDR3 size: 15 residues. Trimming pared 5 bases from V and 0 bases from J, leaving 12 bases between. The CDR3: CASSRSVSSTDTQYF. The CDR3, as DNA: TGTGCCAGCAGTCGTAGCGTATCTAGCACAGATACGCAGTATTTT.

This chain joins TRBV5-1 and TRBJ2-3, with TRBD1 matching over 7 bases. V lost 2 bases, J lost 0 bases, and 6 bases stayed unmatched. CDR1 and CDR2 (germline): SGHRS, YFSETQ. This CDR3 is 16 amino acids long. This chain's CDR3 is CASSFFTGESTDTQYF. CDR3 nucleotide sequence: TGCGCCAGCAGCTTTTTTACAGGGGAAAGCACAGATACGCAGTATTTT.

The V call is TRBV5-6, the J call TRBJ2-2; perhaps D is TRBD1 or TRBD2 (6 bases each). Germline loops: CDR1 SGHDT, CDR2 YYEEEE. The ends were cut back, 0 bases at V and 6 bases at J, with 15 bases in the middle. The CDR3 is 16 residues long. The CDR3 here is CASSLGPLGGSGELFF. The CDR3, as DNA: TGTGCCAGCAGCTTGGGGCCCCTGGGGGGCTCCGGGGAGCTGTTTTTT.

The chain employs TRBV5-6 and TRBJ2-7, with D tentatively TRBD1 (5 bases). Trimming shortened V by 4 bases and J by 2 bases, and 13 bases separated the two germline ends. CDR3 length: 14 residues. Germline V CDR1 and CDR2: SGHDT, YYEEEE. For the CDR3, the DNA is TGTGCCAGCAGCCAGATGGGGCAAACCTACGAGCAGTACTTC. Protein product: CASSQMGQTYEQYF.

The rearrangement uses TRBV2 and TRBJ2-7; unclear D gene. The V and J ends lost 3 bases and 2 bases respectively, with 5 bases between them. CDR3 length equals 12 residues. Germline assignment: CDR1 SNHLY and CDR2 FYNNEI. DNA for the CDR3: TGTGCCAGCAGTGACCCCCCCTACGAGCAGTACTTC. It specifies CASSDPPYEQYF.

The chain joins TRBV7-9 to TRBJ2-7; 7 bases are a match to TRBD2. Germline V gene lookup returns CDR1 SEHNR and CDR2 FQNEAQ (reference sequence). This CDR3 contains 14 residues. The V and J ends lost 1 base and 2 bases, in that order; junction bases with no gene match: 2. As DNA, the CDR3 is TGTGCCAGCAGCTTAGAAGGACTAGCCTACGAGCAGTACTTC. This encodes CASSLEGLAYEQYF.

In this sample, this clone turned up once. The V call is TRBV5-4, the J call TRBJ2-7; D ambiguous. The CDR3 is 12 amino acids. V gave up 3 bases and J gave up 6 bases, with 10 bases separating them. Per the germline V gene, CDR1 is SGHNT and CDR2 is YYREEE (reference sequence). The CDR3 nucleotides are TGTGCCAGCAGCTCTGGTTTGAGCGAGCAGTACTTC. Amino acids: CASSSGLSEQYF.

The chain links TRBV5-1 to TRBJ2-1; possible D gene TRBD1, 5 bases. The germline V gene has CDR1 SGHRS and CDR2 YFSETQ. The CDR3 loop spans 13 amino acids. V lost 1 base and J 7 bases, leaving 9 bases between the germline ends. CDR3 protein: CASSLLPGNEQFF. The DNA of the CDR3 is TGCGCCAGCAGCTTGCTACCAGGGAATGAGCAGTTCTTC.

The chain carries TRBV4-1 and TRBJ2-1, with 10 bases identical to TRBD2. Trimming took 0 bases from V and 9 from J; bases not matched to a gene: 14. The CDR3 covers 18 residues. Germline loops: CDR1 MGHRA, CDR2 YSYEKL. CDR3 sequence (DNA): TGCGCCAGCAGCCAAGACCCCCCGTTAGCGGGAGGATATAGTGAGCAGTTCTTC. This gives the protein CASSQDPPLAGGYSEQFF.

This clone was recorded once. The sample contains more than one DNA sequence encoding this CDR3. This sequence joins TRBV29-1 and TRBJ2-1; 7 positions match TRBD1. The CDR3 has 13 residues. Looked up from germline, CDR1 is SQVTM and CDR2 is ANQGSEA. V gave up 4 bases and J gave up 3 bases; unmatched junction bases: 3. CDR3 nucleotides: TGCAGCGTTGGGGACAGAGTCTACAATGAGCAGTTCTTC. This encodes CSVGDRVYNEQFF.

This chain uses TRBV29-1 with TRBJ2-2; either TRBD1 or TRBD2 may fit D (5 bases each). V shed 5 bases and J shed 2 bases, with 9 bases lying between them. The CDR3 contains 13 residues. CDR1 SQVTM and CDR2 ANQGSEA come from the germline V gene. The CDR3 here is CSVLGRNTGELFF. The DNA of the CDR3 is TGCAGCGTTCTGGGACGTAACACCGGGGAGCTGTTTTTT.

This chain links TRBV14 with TRBJ2-1, with 11 bases fitting TRBD2. The CDR3 has 20 amino acids. With 1 base clipped from V and 1 base from J, the junction kept 12 bases outside the gene matches. Per germline, CDR1 SGHDN and CDR2 FVKESK. CDR3 sequence reads: CASSQVGLAGAVVSYNEQFF. In DNA form, the CDR3 reads TGTGCCAGCAGCCAAGTCGGACTAGCGGGTGCGGTTGTGTCCTACAATGAGCAGTTCTTC.

The chain carries TRBV15 and TRBJ2-4, with TRBD1 as a possible D gene (5 bases). The germline V and J ends were trimmed by 0 bases and 2 bases, with 20 bases remaining between them. Germline V CDR1 and CDR2: LNHNV, YYDKDF (reference sequence). The CDR3 runs to 19 residues. In DNA form, the CDR3 reads TGTGCCACCAGCAGAGATCCTCAGGGCCCGCTGGGGACCAAAAACATTCAGTACTTC. Translation: CATSRDPQGPLGTKNIQYF.

The rearrangement joins TRBV4-3 to TRBJ2-5; 7 bases fit TRBD1. Germline CDR1 LGHNA, CDR2 YSLEER. This CDR3 contains 15 residues. Unmatched junction bases numbered 8, after V lost 3 bases and J lost 4 bases. The CDR3 reads CASSHDGTERETQYF. The CDR3 bases are TGCGCCAGCAGCCATGACGGGACAGAGAGAGAGACCCAGTACTTC.